The 18 T cell receptor beta chains listed next were all sequenced from one sample in a study of post-analysis software for immune sequencing data. General study points: Five TRBV segments, including TRBV5-6, TRBV5-1 and TRBV20-1, were more frequent in patients than controls.

Prepared TCR beta cDNA libraries contained unique molecular identifiers. TCRdb re-called the PCR reads with MiXCR, one entry per CDR3 protein. The repertoire holds a few hundred thousand distinct CDR3 sequences, with 36% as singletons. These receptors are not linked to any known antigen. Sequencing was performed on blood. These receptors all stem from a girl aged 5-17 years with multiple sclerosis.

This clonotype was observed at least ten times. The V and J genes are TRBV10-1 and TRBJ2-3; D may be TRBD1 or TRBD2 (5 bases each). CDR1 is WNHNN and CDR2 is SYGVQD in the germline V gene (reference sequence). With 6 bases removed from V and 2 bases from J, the gap between germline ends came to 9 bases. This CDR3 region has 13 residues. The CDR3 DNA sequence: TGCGCCAGCAGCCGAGGGGTCACAGATACGCAGTATTTT. This translates into CASSRGVTDTQYF.

Only a few counts were recorded for this clonotype. The chain uses TRBV30 and TRBJ2-3; TRBD2 matches 14 bases. The CDR3 is 17 residues long. CDR1 and CDR2 (germline): GTSNPN, SVGIG (reference sequence). V shed 4 bases, J shed 5 bases, and the junction held 11 bases outside the gene matches. The CDR3 DNA is TGTGCCTGGAACTCGGGACTAGCGGGAGTCGCCCGAGATACGCAGTATTTT. Protein: CAWNSGLAGVARDTQYF.

The chain recombines TRBV20-1 with TRBJ2-3, with 12 bases fitting TRBD2. In germline, CDR1 is DFQATT, CDR2 SNEGSKA (reference sequence). Trimming at V came to 6 bases and at J to 5 bases, leaving 6 bases not matched to a gene. The CDR3 loop spans 14 amino acids. The CDR3 DNA follows: TGCAGTGCCCTAGCGGGGGGGCTTAAAGATACGCAGTATTTT. This encodes CSALAGGLKDTQYF.

About this clonotype: This could be a read error, since a much larger clone is one nucleotide away. The V and J genes are TRBV21-1 and TRBJ2-7. TRBV21-1 is termed a pseudogene. The CDR3 has 13 amino acids. CDR3 nucleotides: TGTGCCAGCAGCAAAGTGCCCCACCCCAAGCAGTACTTC. Translating it yields CASSKVPHPKQYF.

This clonotype was recorded many times. The chain couples TRBV4-1 to TRBJ2-1; tentative D call: TRBD1 (5 bases). The CDR3 loop spans 13 amino acids. The germline V gene has CDR1 MGHRA and CDR2 YSYEKL. V lost 0 bases and J 8 bases, leaving 8 bases between the germline ends. CDR3 loop: CASSQDRGDEQFF. The CDR3, as DNA: TGCGCCAGCAGCCAAGATAGGGGCGATGAGCAGTTCTTC.

The rearrangement links TRBV9 to TRBJ2-1; TRBD2 matches at 10 bases. CDR1 is SGDLS and CDR2 is YYNGEE in the germline V gene. This CDR3 comprises 15 residues. DNA of the CDR3: TGTGCTTGCAGCGTAGATCCTAGCGGGGGCTCGGGGCAGTTCTTC. Translation gives CACSVDPSGGSGQFF.

This clonotype was counted ten times or more. J is TRBJ2-3 and V is TRBV6-1; 7 bases align to TRBD2. J was trimmed by 2 bases and V by 8 bases; bases with no gene match: 10. The length of the CDR3 is 15 residues. Germline loops: CDR1 MNHNS, CDR2 SASEGT. The CDR3 reads CASLGLAVFTDTQYF. CDR3 nucleotide sequence: TGTGCCAGCCTCGGGCTAGCGGTGTTCACAGATACGCAGTATTTT.

The CDR3 protein is CASMMTGGKNEKLFF. CDR3 in DNA: TGTGCCAGCATGATGACAGGGGGCAAGAATGAAAAACTGTTTTTT. The rearrangement links TRBV12-3 or TRBV12-4 to TRBJ1-4, with 10 bases aligning to TRBD1. Trimming at V came to 7 bases and at J to 5 bases, leaving 7 bases not matched to a gene. The CDR3 has 15 amino acids.

CDR3 amino acids: CASMAVRTDTQYF. In DNA, the CDR3 is TGTGCCAGCATGGCGGTGAGAACAGATACGCAGTATTTT. This chain connects TRBV12-3 or TRBV12-4 to TRBJ2-3, with D unclear. The V and J ends lost 7 bases and 3 bases respectively, with 11 bases between them. CDR3 length: 13 amino acids.

The CDR3, as DNA: TGCAGTGCCTCGAACCTCTACAATGAGCAGTTCTTC. It is translated as CSASNLYNEQFF. The rearrangement joins TRBV20-1 to TRBJ2-1; D not resolved. V lost 6 bases and J lost 3, with 9 bases in between. Germline V gives CDR1 DFQATT, CDR2 SNEGSKA (reference sequence). The CDR3 extends over 12 amino acids.

This clonotype was seen many times. The rearrangement joins TRBV12-3 or TRBV12-4 to TRBJ1-1; 7 nucleotides agree with TRBD1. CDR3 size: 16 residues. Unmatched junction bases numbered 12, after V lost 3 bases and J lost 5 bases. CDR3 DNA sequence: TGTGCCAGCAGTTTGAGTTCGGTGACAGGGAATACTGAAGCTTTCTTT. Encoded protein: CASSLSSVTGNTEAFF.

This clonotype was counted ten times or more. The chain combines TRBV20-1 with TRBJ1-1; D unclear. Germline V gives CDR1 DFQATT, CDR2 SNEGSKA (reference sequence). CDR3 size: 15 residues. V lost 3 bases to trimming and J lost 0 bases, with 14 bases between them. The CDR3 spells CSASDYRGLNTEAFF. The CDR3 nucleotides read TGCAGTGCTAGTGATTACCGGGGTCTGAACACTGAAGCTTTCTTT.

This clonotype was seen repeatedly, ten times or more. V usage is TRBV5-6 and J usage is TRBJ2-7; the D gene is possibly TRBD2 (6 bases). V was trimmed by 1 base and J by 4 bases, leaving 9 bases between them. The CDR3 is 13 residues long. CDR1 and CDR2 (germline): SGHDT, YYEEEE. CDR3 DNA sequence: TGTGCCAGCAGCTTGTTTGGGGGGTACGAGCAGTACTTC. This codes for CASSLFGGYEQYF.

In this sample, this clonotype turned up many times. The V and J genes are TRBV20-1 and TRBJ1-5, with D unclear. Trimming took off 5 bases at V and 1 base at J, with 15 bases between the two ends. CDR3 size: 15 residues. The germline CDR1 and CDR2 sequences are DFQATT and SNEGSKA (reference sequence). CDR3 nucleotide sequence: TGCAGTGCTGCCCGGAAACCTGGGAGCAATCAGCCCCAGCATTTT. Its translation: CSAARKPGSNQPQHF.

The sample holds one count of this clonotype. V usage is TRBV29-1 and J usage is TRBJ2-5, with D perhaps matching TRBD1 or TRBD2 (5 bases each). Trimming shortened V by 6 bases and J by 4 bases, and 9 bases separated the two germline ends. This CDR3 is 11 amino acids long. Germline CDR1 and CDR2: SQVTM and ANQGSEA. CDR3 in amino acids: CSVLGGETQYF. CDR3 sequence (DNA): TGCAGCGTCCTTGGGGGAGAGACCCAGTACTTC.

The count of this clonotype is one. The genes are TRBV10-3 and TRBJ2-1; weak D call: TRBD2 (6 bases). Trimming stripped 10 bases from V and 7 bases from J, with 17 bases between. Germline CDR1 ENHRY, CDR2 SYGVKD. This CDR3 has 13 amino acids. CDR3 nucleotide sequence: TGTGCCAGCAGCGGTCTAGCGCGGAATGAGCAGTTCTTC. It yields the protein CASSGLARNEQFF.

There are a few counts of this clonotype. The rearrangement links TRBV19 to TRBJ1-6; D unresolved. V was trimmed by 4 bases and J by 7 bases, leaving 5 bases between them. CDR1 is LNHDA and CDR2 is SQIVND in the germline V gene (reference sequence). CDR3 length equals 12 residues. The CDR3 protein is CASSTGNSPLHF. In DNA form, the CDR3 reads TGTGCCAGTAGTACGGGAAATTCACCCCTCCACTTT.

This clonotype appeared a few times. The chain combines TRBV2 with TRBJ2-7; D is uncertain. The germline V and J ends were trimmed by 7 bases and 3 bases, with 10 bases remaining between them. CDR1 and CDR2 from the germline V gene are SNHLY and FYNNEI. The length of the CDR3 is 12 residues. The CDR3 nucleotides read TGTGCCAGCATCGGCAGAGTCTACGAGCAGTACTTC. This codes for CASIGRVYEQYF.